The clone carrying this T cell receptor beta chain was recorded a few times. Its antigen is as yet unknown. Its ends do not fully match the called genes, so a read error is possible. TCRdb called the multiplex PCR reads again in MiXCR, with one record for every CDR3 protein. The profile shows 150,000 to 200,000 distinct CDR3 sequences, 30% to 35% of them singletons. From germline, CDR1 is LNHDA and CDR2 SQIVND (reference sequence). CDR3 size: 13 residues. The lymph nodes were axillary draining lymph nodes from breast cancer patients. This sample is part of a study of breast tumors, draining lymph nodes, adjacent tissues. The study's findings and limits: Most tumor T cells seemingly derive from lymph node, then expand in tumor. Tumor TCR diversity was below lymph nodes but above nontumor tissue. Data only fit, rather than demonstrated, lymph node origin of most tumor T cells. Luminal-like breast cancer showed significantly higher tumor–nontumor repertoire similarity than basal-like.

The chain has TRBV19 and TRBJ2-6; TRBD2 might be the D (6 bases). The TCR originated in a female donor with breast cancer. Some clones in this sample may be carry-over from other donors' samples. Sequencing input: axillary lymph node tissue. The CDR3 region is CASSRVGGNVLTF. CDR3 in DNA: TGTGCCAGTAGTAGGGTGGGGGGCAACGTCCTGACTTTC.